One and the same sample provided the 19 T cell receptor beta chains below, sequenced in a study of blood T cell repertoires in COVID-19. TCRdb's table, derived via immunoSEQ multiplex PCR, lists solely in-frame clones and lacks some. The table shows a few hundred thousand clones, with over 85% occurring only once. The material sequenced was PBMCs or T cells enriched from blood (not recorded which). These receptor sequences come from a woman aged 45-65 years who had been exposed to COVID-19.

The rearrangement joins TRBV3-1 (or the pseudogene TRBV3-2) to TRBJ2-7, with D possibly being TRBD1 (5 bases). CDR3 length: 14 amino acids. V lost 0 bases and J lost 3, with 9 bases in between. Germline values: CDR1 LGHDT, CDR2 YNNKEL (reference sequence). Written as DNA, the CDR3 is TGTGCCAGCAGCCAAGATAGGGGCAGCTACGAGCAGTACTTC. It translates to CASSQDRGSYEQYF.

The chain combines TRBV3-1 (or the pseudogene TRBV3-2) with TRBJ2-5, with TRBD2 matching over 10 bases. The CDR3 totals 16 residues. V was pared by 1 base and J by 2 bases, with 4 bases of the junction left unmatched. CDR1 is LGHDT, CDR2 YNNKEL, per germline (reference sequence). The CDR3 region is CASSQASGGSQETQYF. The CDR3 DNA reads TGTGCCAGCAGCCAAGCTAGCGGGGGATCTCAAGAGACCCAGTACTTC.

The chain couples TRBV7-8 to TRBJ2-7; the match to TRBD1 covers 7 bases. V shed 3 bases and J 2 bases; nucleotides not matched to a gene: 7. Germline lookup yields CDR1 SGHVS and CDR2 FQNEAQ. CDR3 size: 15 residues. CDR3 DNA: TGTGCCAGCAGCTTCCAAGACAGGGCTACCTACGAGCAGTACTTC. Encoded protein: CASSFQDRATYEQYF.

This chain links TRBV30 with TRBJ1-2, with TRBD1 identical over 10 bases. V shed 3 bases and J 3 bases; nucleotides not matched to a gene: 7. Germline values: CDR1 GTSNPN, CDR2 SVGIG (reference sequence). The CDR3 totals 15 residues. The CDR3 protein is CAWRVGQGGDYGYTF. In nucleotides, the CDR3 is TGTGCCTGGAGGGTAGGACAGGGGGGGGACTATGGCTACACCTTC.

This chain joins TRBV29-1 and TRBJ1-5; 11 positions agree with TRBD1. J gave up 8 bases and V 6 bases, and 9 bases lay outside the gene matches. The germline V gene encodes CDR1 SQVTM and CDR2 ANQGSEA. CDR3 length: 14 residues. The CDR3 is CSVRTGGLREPQHF. The CDR3 bases are TGCAGCGTCCGGACAGGGGGCCTGAGGGAGCCCCAGCATTTT.

The rearrangement joins TRBV5-1 to TRBJ2-7; 8 nucleotides match TRBD2. The CDR3 has 14 amino acids. V trimming: 4 bases; J trimming: 2 bases; junction bases outside the gene matches: 5. In germline, CDR1 is SGHRS, CDR2 YFSETQ. In DNA form, the CDR3 reads TGCGCCAGCAGCAGCAGACTAGCGCCCTACGAGCAGTACTTC. Its protein product is CASSSRLAPYEQYF.

The chain is built from TRBV29-1 and TRBJ2-1, with D perhaps TRBD1 (6 bases). V dropped 3 bases and J dropped 4 bases, with 22 bases sitting between them. CDR1 is SQVTM, CDR2 ANQGSEA, per germline. The CDR3 sequence is 17 residues long. The CDR3 loop is CSVERNRAKHTYNEQFF. For the CDR3, the DNA is TGCAGCGTTGAGAGGAACAGGGCGAAACATACATACAATGAGCAGTTCTTC.

The chain joins TRBV28 to TRBJ2-3, with TRBD2 matching 8 bases. From germline, CDR1 is MDHEN and CDR2 SYDVKM. CDR3 length: 13 amino acids. V was clipped by 5 bases and J by 13 bases; unmatched bases: 11. In nucleotides, the CDR3 is TGTGCCAGCAGTCCCCCCCCAGGAGCGGGAGAGTATTTT. Encoded protein: CASSPPPGAGEYF.

The chain combines TRBV5-5 with TRBJ2-5; a weak D match, TRBD2 (6 bases). This CDR3 is 14 amino acids long. The ends were cut back, 5 bases at V and 5 bases at J, with 16 bases in the middle. Germline loops: CDR1 SGHKS, CDR2 YYEKEE (reference sequence). The CDR3 coding sequence is TGTGCCAGCAGGGGGAGGTTCGGGGCGGAGACCCAGTACTTC. It specifies CASRGRFGAETQYF.

The J gene is TRBJ2-2, the V gene TRBV5-1; 8 bases line up with TRBD1. The CDR3 covers 17 residues. Germline assignment: CDR1 SGHRS and CDR2 YFSETQ. With 2 bases clipped from V and 4 bases from J, the junction kept 10 bases outside the gene matches. The CDR3 loop reads CASSFNPDRAGTGELFF. The CDR3 nucleotides read TGCGCCAGCAGCTTCAACCCGGACAGGGCGGGCACCGGGGAGCTGTTTTTT.

This clone was seen a single time. CDR3 nucleotides: TGTGCCAGCAGTTTCAGGGGGCCCGGGGAGCTGTTTTTT. This gives the protein CASSFRGPGELFF. The chain carries TRBV27 and TRBJ2-2; TRBD1 matches 8 bases. J lost 6 bases, V lost 3 bases, and 0 bases had no gene match. The CDR3 covers 13 residues. Per germline, CDR1 MNHEY and CDR2 SMNVEV (reference sequence).

The CDR3 protein is CASSLAREIYNSPLHF. The CDR3 DNA reads as TGTGCCAGCAGCTTAGCCAGGGAAATTTATAATTCACCCCTCCACTTT. The rearrangement joins TRBV7-2 to TRBJ1-6; maybe TRBD1 (5 bases). The V and J ends lost 0 bases and 4 bases respectively, with 10 bases between them. This CDR3 region has 16 residues. In germline, CDR1 is SGHTA, CDR2 FQGNSA.

This chain uses TRBV5-6 with TRBJ1-1; D is perhaps TRBD1 (6 bases). Germline lookup yields CDR1 SGHDT and CDR2 YYEEEE. This CDR3 spans 16 amino acids. With 1 base removed from V and 2 bases from J, the gap between germline ends came to 15 bases. The CDR3 region is CASSLLIWGQNTEAFF. CDR3 DNA sequence: TGTGCCAGCAGCTTGCTCATTTGGGGACAAAACACTGAAGCTTTCTTT.

The genes are TRBV5-5 and TRBJ1-5, with D perhaps TRBD1 (5 bases). V was shortened by 1 base and J by 5 bases, with 10 bases between the two germline ends. Per germline, CDR1 SGHKS and CDR2 YYEKEE (reference sequence). There are 14 residues in the CDR3. The CDR3 coding sequence is TGTGCCAGCAGCTTGCCAGGGTTGGATCAGCCCCAGCATTTT. This codes for CASSLPGLDQPQHF.

Only one count was recorded for this clone. CDR3 sequence: CASSHQTRNTGELFF. The CDR3 DNA is TGTGCCAGCAGTCATCAGACAAGGAACACCGGGGAGCTGTTTTTT. V is TRBV27 and J is TRBJ2-2; D not certain. V was trimmed by 5 bases and J by 1 base, leaving 11 bases between them. The CDR3 contains 15 residues. Germline V lookup: CDR1 MNHEY, CDR2 SMNVEV (reference sequence).

This clone was seen once. The rearrangement links TRBV2 to TRBJ1-3; 10 bases are a match to TRBD1. V lost 9 bases to trimming and J lost 2 bases; unmatched junction nucleotides: 1. The CDR3 sequence is 13 residues long. The germline V gene encodes CDR1 SNHLY and CDR2 FYNNEI. CDR3 DNA sequence: TGTGCCAGGGGGACAGGGGCTGGAAACACCATATATTTT. Its protein is CARGTGAGNTIYF.

This clone appeared once. The chain recombines TRBV29-1 with TRBJ1-1; D uncertain. Per germline, CDR1 SQVTM and CDR2 ANQGSEA. There are 12 residues in the CDR3. V was clipped by 6 bases and J by 4 bases, with 12 bases between them. This CDR3 reads CSVTDRVTEAFF. CDR3 coding DNA: TGCAGCGTGACTGACCGAGTCACTGAAGCTTTCTTT.

The rearrangement joins TRBV11-2 to TRBJ1-3; perhaps TRBD1 as D (5 bases). Trimming removed 0 bases from V and 1 base from J, with 10 bases in between. The CDR3 has 16 amino acids. The germline CDR1 and CDR2 sequences are SGHAT and FQNNGV. The CDR3 DNA reads TGTGCCAGCAGCTTAGATTTAGCAGGGTCTGGAAACACCATATATTTT. It translates to CASSLDLAGSGNTIYF.

The V and J genes are TRBV23-1 and TRBJ1-2, with D hard to call. TRBV23-1 is sorted into the ORF group, with uncertain function. This CDR3 has 10 residues. V gave up 6 bases and J gave up 5 bases, with 4 bases separating them. CDR3 nucleotides: TGCGCCAGCAGCAATTATGGCTACACCTTC. Translation: CASSNYGYTF.